The TCR beta chain under discussion was sequenced for a study of blood T cell repertoires in COVID-19. Whole-study context: COVID-19 samples, acute and convalescent, were from the United States, Italy and Spain. In each case, the material was cDNA or gDNA derived from T cells, B-cell-depleted T cells, or PBMCs.

Source study methods: Researchers report that nucleated cell counts were estimated from reference gene primer amplification. Here immunoSEQ multiplex PCR was the method, and the copy in TCRdb shows in-frame clones only, minus some. From that table come the V and J calls and clone size; the DNA was used to work out D and trimming. The sample contains roughly 670,000 clones, 85% to 90% of which appear only once. A single count supports this clone. Trimming at V came to 2 bases and at J to 7 bases, leaving 7 bases not matched to a gene. CDR1 MGHRA and CDR2 YSYEKL come from the germline V gene. The CDR3 sequence is 15 residues long.

The sequence was obtained from a woman aged 18-30 years with acute or convalescent COVID-19. The chain is built from TRBV4-1 and TRBJ2-1, with 8 bases aligning to TRBD1. What was sequenced was peripheral blood. DNA for the CDR3: TGCGCCAGCAGCCAAACGGACAGGGACATTAATGAGCAGTTCTTC. Encoded protein: CASSQTDRDINEQFF.